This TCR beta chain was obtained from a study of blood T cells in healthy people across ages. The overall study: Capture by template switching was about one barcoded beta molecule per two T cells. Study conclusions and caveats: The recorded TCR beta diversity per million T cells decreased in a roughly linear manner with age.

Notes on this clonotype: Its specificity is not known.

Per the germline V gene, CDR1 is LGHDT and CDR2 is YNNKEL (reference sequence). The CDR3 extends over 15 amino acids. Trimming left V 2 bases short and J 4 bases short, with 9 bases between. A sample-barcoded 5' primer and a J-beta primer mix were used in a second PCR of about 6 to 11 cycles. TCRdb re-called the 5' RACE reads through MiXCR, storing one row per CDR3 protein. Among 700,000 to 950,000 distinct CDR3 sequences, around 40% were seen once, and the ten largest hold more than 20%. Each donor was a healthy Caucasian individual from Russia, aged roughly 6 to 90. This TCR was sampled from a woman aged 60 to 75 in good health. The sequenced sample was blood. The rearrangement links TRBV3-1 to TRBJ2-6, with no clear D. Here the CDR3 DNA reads TGTGCCAGCAGCCAACACAAACAAGGGGCCAACGTCCTGACTTTC. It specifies CASSQHKQGANVLTF. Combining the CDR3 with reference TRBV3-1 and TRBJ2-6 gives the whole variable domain DTAVSQTPKYLVTQMGNDKSIKCEQNLGHDTMYWYKQDSKKFLKIMFSYNNKELIINETVPNRFSPKSPDKAHLNLHINSLELGDSAVYFCASSQHKQGANVLTFGAGSRLTVL.